This entry lists 15 T cell receptor beta chains sequenced from one sample in a study of cytomegalovirus exposure and HLA in healthy donors. The PCR had 60 Vbeta and 13 Jbeta primers. Sequencing used immunoSEQ multiplex PCR; TCRdb keeps in-frame clones, though not all of them. Among roughly 84,000 clones listed, 78% were seen once. The sample taken for sequencing was PBMCs. All receptors derive from a male donor in good health and CMV-seropositive.

The V and J genes are TRBV28 and TRBJ2-7, with TRBD2 matching over 7 bases. The CDR3 spans 14 residues. The germline V gene has CDR1 MDHEN and CDR2 SYDVKM. V trimming: 6 bases; J trimming: 7 bases; junction bases outside the gene matches: 12. CDR3 amino acids: CASSTGTKLGEQYF. The DNA for the CDR3 is TGTGCCAGCAGCACCGGGACTAAGCTGGGGGAGCAGTACTTC.

CDR3 in DNA: TGCGCCAGCAGCCCAACACGGGACAGTCACTATGGCTACACCTTC. Translating gives CASSPTRDSHYGYTF. The V and J genes are TRBV4-3 and TRBJ1-2; 7 positions match TRBD1. Losses at the gene ends were 4 bases for V and 3 bases for J; bases not matched to a gene: 8. This CDR3 comprises 15 residues. Germline CDR1 reads LGHNA; CDR2 reads YSLEER.

The table lists this clone with a few counts. The chain carries TRBV25-1 and TRBJ2-2, with D perhaps matching TRBD2 (5 bases). Germline assignment: CDR1 MGHDK and CDR2 SYGVNS. This CDR3 has 16 residues. Trimming removed 4 bases from V and 3 bases from J, with 15 bases in between. DNA of the CDR3: TGTGCCAGCAGTGGGACTGGAGGTCGTTACACCGGGGAGCTGTTTTTT. Translating it yields CASSGTGGRYTGELFF.

The chain links TRBV2 to TRBJ1-2; TRBD1 aligns across 10 bases. This CDR3 comprises 14 residues. The junction had 5 bases not matched to a gene; V was cut back by 6 bases and J by 4 bases. Germline values: CDR1 SNHLY, CDR2 FYNNEI. The CDR3 nucleotides read TGTGCCAGCAGCCCTGGACAGGGGGGCTATGGCTACACCTTC. Encoded protein: CASSPGQGGYGYTF.

The chain links TRBV11-2 to TRBJ2-1; possibly TRBD2 for D (6 bases). The CDR3 has 15 residues. The germline V gene encodes CDR1 SGHAT and CDR2 FQNNGV. Trimming pared 3 bases from V and 9 bases from J, leaving 18 bases between. The chain's CDR3 is CASSLWTAGLREQFF. The CDR3 coding sequence is TGTGCCAGCAGCTTGTGGACCGCGGGACTGCGTGAGCAGTTCTTC.

The V call is TRBV27, the J call TRBJ1-6; the match to TRBD1 covers 7 bases. The CDR3 contains 15 residues. Per the germline V gene, CDR1 is MNHEY and CDR2 is SMNVEV (reference sequence). The trim removed 1 base at V and 6 bases at J, leaving 3 bases unmatched. The CDR3 DNA sequence: TGTGCCAGCAGTTTATGGGACAGCCTTAATTCACCCCTCCACTTT. Residues: CASSLWDSLNSPLHF.

The rearrangement links TRBV28 to TRBJ2-7, with 7 positions matching TRBD2. The CDR3 runs 13 residues. Germline V CDR1 and CDR2: MDHEN, SYDVKM. The V and J ends lost 6 bases and 4 bases, in that order; junction bases with no gene match: 6. This CDR3 is CASSGPRGYEQYF. As DNA, the CDR3 is TGTGCCAGCAGCGGACCGCGGGGGTACGAGCAGTACTTC.

The rearrangement uses TRBV7-2 and TRBJ2-5, with D perhaps matching TRBD1 (5 bases). V dropped 7 bases and J dropped 5 bases, with 14 bases sitting between them. Germline assignment: CDR1 SGHTA and CDR2 FQGNSA. CDR3 length equals 13 residues. This CDR3 is CASTQTPGETQYF. CDR3 DNA: TGTGCCAGCACACAGACCCCAGGGGAGACCCAGTACTTC.

The rearrangement joins TRBV10-3 to TRBJ1-1; 8 bases line up with TRBD1. The CDR3 spans 15 residues. V lost 0 bases, J lost 0 bases, and 0 bases stayed unmatched. CDR1 is ENHRY, CDR2 SYGVKD, per germline. In nucleotides, the CDR3 is TGTGCCATCAGTGAGTCGGACAGGGTGAACACTGAAGCTTTCTTT. The encoded protein is CAISESDRVNTEAFF.

The chain has TRBV10-3 and TRBJ1-2, with D unresolved. The germline gives CDR1 ENHRY, CDR2 SYGVKD. The CDR3 has 15 amino acids. Trimming pared 0 bases from V and 4 bases from J, leaving 12 bases between. CDR3 loop: CAISESSRLSYGYTF. The CDR3 nucleotides read TGTGCCATCAGTGAGTCGTCCAGACTATCCTATGGCTACACCTTC.

Only a few counts were recorded for this clone. At one end, the junction sequence differs from germline, possibly due to a read error. The rearrangement joins TRBV7-7 to TRBJ2-5; 16 bases are shared with TRBD2. The germline gives CDR1 SSHAT, CDR2 FNYEAQ (reference sequence). The CDR3 length is 17 residues. The CDR3: CASSPGGLAGGIETQYF. DNA for the CDR3: TGTGCTAGCAGCCCAGGGGGACTAGCGGGAGGGATAGAGACCCAGTACTTC.

J is TRBJ1-6 and V is TRBV6-5, with TRBD1 as a possible D gene (6 bases). The CDR3 contains 14 residues. Between the trimmed V and J ends, which lost 4 bases and 10 bases, there was a span of 14 bases. Germline CDR1 is MNHEY and CDR2 is SVGAGI. DNA of the CDR3: TGTGCCAGCAGTTTCACAGGGACTAGGTCACCCCTCCACTTT. This sequence encodes CASSFTGTRSPLHF.

This rearrangement joins TRBV2 to TRBJ1-1, with D hard to call. Between the trimmed V and J ends, which lost 8 bases and 4 bases, there was a span of 8 bases. This CDR3 region has 11 residues. The V gene's germline CDR1 is SNHLY and CDR2 FYNNEI. CDR3 loop: CASAEATEAFF. In nucleotides, the CDR3 is TGTGCCAGCGCGGAGGCCACTGAAGCTTTCTTT.

V usage is TRBV18 and J usage is TRBJ2-7; D ambiguous. Germline V lookup: CDR1 KGHSH, CDR2 LQKENI. Trimming cost V 3 bases and J 6 bases, with 18 bases left between them. The length of the CDR3 is 15 residues. The CDR3 region has the DNA TGTGCCAGCTCACCTTCTCAGCCCCCCTCGGGCGAGCAGTACTTC. It yields the protein CASSPSQPPSGEQYF.

The V gene is TRBV7-2, the J gene TRBJ2-7, with 7 bases that match TRBD2. This CDR3 is 16 amino acids long. Germline trimming cut 5 bases from V and 1 base from J; bases unmatched to any gene: 11. CDR1 and CDR2 (germline): SGHTA, FQGNSA. In DNA form, the CDR3 reads TGTGCCAGCAGCATGTCATTGGCGGGAGCATCCTACGAGCAGTACTTC. Amino acids: CASSMSLAGASYEQYF. Looking up the rest from reference TRBV7-2 and TRBJ2-7 gives the full variable domain: GAGVSQSPSNKVTEKGKDVELRCDPISGHTALYWYRQSLGQGLEFLIYFQGNSAPDKSGLPSDRFSAERTGGSVSTLTIQRTQQEDSAVYLCASSMSLAGASYEQYFGPGTRLTVT.